The 23 T cell receptor beta chains below all came from one sample that was sequenced in a study of CD8 T cells in Susac syndrome. Reverse transcription of about 0.45 to 1 ug RNA was carried out with random hexamers. TCRdb reprocessed the immunoSEQ multiplex PCR reads via MiXCR and lists one record per CDR3 protein. The data show 95,000 to 150,000 distinct CDR3 sequences, roughly 94% seen once. The sample was CD4+ T cells from PBMCs. The receptors were gathered from a human donor in good health.

V is TRBV12-3 or TRBV12-4 and J is TRBJ2-7; D is possibly TRBD2 (5 bases). The germline V and J ends were trimmed by 3 bases and 0 bases, with 12 bases remaining between them. This CDR3 has 15 residues. The CDR3 DNA reads TGTGCCAGCAGTTTCGGACTTAGGAGCTCCTACGAGCAGTACTTC. Its protein product is CASSFGLRSSYEQYF.

The chain couples TRBV7-3 to TRBJ2-3, with TRBD2 identical over 9 bases. V dropped 2 bases and J dropped 3; count of bases not matched to a gene: 6. Germline V gene lookup returns CDR1 SGHTA and CDR2 FQGTGA. This CDR3 has 16 amino acids. The CDR3, as DNA: TGTGCCAGCAGCTTAGGCGGTAGCGGGAGAACAGATACGCAGTATTTT. Its protein is CASSLGGSGRTDTQYF.

V usage is TRBV3-1 and J usage is TRBJ2-7; no clear D. The germline V gene encodes CDR1 LGHDT and CDR2 YNNKEL (reference sequence). CDR3 length: 12 residues. The V end lost 6 bases, the J end lost 4 bases, and 10 bases lay between the germline ends. This CDR3 reads CASSSNEYEQYF. DNA of the CDR3: TGTGCCAGCAGTTCAAATGAGTACGAGCAGTACTTC.

The chain employs TRBV2 and TRBJ2-1; 7 bases line up with TRBD1. After removal of 4 bases from V and 8 bases from J, the junction contained 8 bases not matched to a gene. CDR3 size: 14 residues. Germline loops: CDR1 SNHLY, CDR2 FYNNEI. CDR3 sequence reads: CASSGRQGRDEQFF. The DNA of the CDR3 is TGTGCCAGCAGTGGGAGACAGGGAAGGGATGAGCAGTTCTTC.

The CDR3 bases are TGTGCCACCGGACAGGGAACCGAAAAACTGTTTTTT. It yields the protein CATGQGTEKLFF. The genes are TRBV6-2 or TRBV6-3 and TRBJ1-4, with TRBD1 identical over 8 bases. CDR1 and CDR2 (germline): MNHEY, SVGEGT. The CDR3 totals 12 residues. V lost 10 bases, J lost 8 bases, and 6 bases stayed unmatched.

The chain is built from TRBV5-6 and TRBJ1-6, with 7 bases that match TRBD1. The CDR3 loop spans 15 amino acids. The ends lost 5 bases at V and 10 bases at J; junction bases unmatched: 12. The V gene's germline CDR1 is SGHDT and CDR2 YYEEEE. The CDR3 coding sequence is TGTGCCAGCAGGCGCTACGGAGGGGGCGACTCACCCCTCCACTTT. The encoded protein is CASRRYGGGDSPLHF.

The gene calls are TRBV6-6 and TRBJ1-5, with D possibly being TRBD1 (6 bases). The CDR3 length is 15 residues. The V and J ends lost 2 bases and 3 bases respectively, with 11 bases between them. Germline V lookup: CDR1 MNHNY, CDR2 SVGAGI (reference sequence). The CDR3 region is CASSYAQGTNQPQHF. The CDR3 DNA reads as TGTGCCAGCAGTTACGCCCAGGGGACCAATCAGCCCCAGCATTTT.

The chain joins TRBV9 to TRBJ2-3; no definite D call. The CDR3 has 16 residues. With 1 base removed from V and 0 bases from J, the gap between germline ends came to 12 bases. Germline assignment: CDR1 SGDLS and CDR2 YYNGEE. CDR3 DNA sequence: TGTGCCAGCAGCGTACTGCCGGGCCCTAGCACAGATACGCAGTATTTT. It specifies CASSVLPGPSTDTQYF.

The rearrangement uses TRBV7-3 and TRBJ2-1; 11 bases fit TRBD2. The germline V gene has CDR1 SGHTA and CDR2 FQGTGA. This CDR3 contains 15 residues. V gave up 5 bases and J gave up 4 bases; unmatched junction bases: 4. CDR3: CASSGVAGGYNEQFF. CDR3 sequence (DNA): TGTGCCAGCAGCGGCGTAGCGGGAGGGTACAATGAGCAGTTCTTC.

V gene TRBV20-1 combines with J gene TRBJ1-5; D remains unclear. V was shortened by 3 bases and J by 6 bases, with 15 bases between the two germline ends. The CDR3 spans 14 residues. Germline CDR1 reads DFQATT; CDR2 reads SNEGSKA (reference sequence). The CDR3 coding sequence is TGCAGTGCTAGCGAAGTTTCGCGGAGTCAGCCCCAGCATTTT. Its translation is CSASEVSRSQPQHF.

This sequence joins TRBV3-1 and TRBJ2-1, with 10 bases aligning to TRBD2. CDR1 LGHDT and CDR2 YNNKEL come from the germline V gene (reference sequence). J lost 7 bases, V lost 4 bases, and 7 bases had no gene match. There are 15 residues in the CDR3. CDR3 sequence reads: CASSPHQLAGNEQFF. CDR3 bases: TGTGCCAGCAGCCCTCACCAACTAGCGGGAAATGAGCAGTTCTTC.

The rearrangement links TRBV12-3 or TRBV12-4 to TRBJ2-7; D tentatively fits TRBD1 or TRBD2 (6 bases each). The CDR3 is made up of 14 amino acids. V was pared by 10 bases and J by 1 base, with 17 bases between. CDR3 loop: CATAYGGASYEQYF. The CDR3 DNA is TGTGCCACCGCTTACGGGGGCGCGTCCTACGAGCAGTACTTC.

This clonotype appeared once. V is TRBV7-2 and J is TRBJ2-5; D remains unclear. Trimming took 5 bases from V and 5 from J, leaving 18 bases between them. CDR3 length: 15 residues. From germline, CDR1 is SGHTA and CDR2 FQGNSA. The CDR3 sequence: CASSRLVFRAETQYF. The CDR3 DNA follows: TGTGCCAGCAGCCGCTTAGTGTTCCGGGCGGAGACCCAGTACTTC.

This clonotype was counted a single time. The rearrangement joins TRBV3-1 to TRBJ1-1; no definite D call. This CDR3 region has 16 residues. Trimming took 4 bases from V and 6 from J, leaving 21 bases between them. CDR1 and CDR2 (germline): LGHDT, YNNKEL (reference sequence). The CDR3 bases are TGTGCCAGCAGCCCGGTCGGGGAGTTGAAGGGATCTGAAGCTTTCTTT. Protein product: CASSPVGELKGSEAFF.

The V gene is TRBV7-9, the J gene TRBJ2-3, with D maybe TRBD2 (5 bases). V lost 3 bases and J lost 4, with 14 bases in between. This CDR3 has 15 residues. Germline V gene lookup returns CDR1 SEHNR and CDR2 FQNEAQ (reference sequence). The CDR3 is CASSFLETRADTQYF. The CDR3 nucleotides read TGTGCCAGCAGCTTTCTGGAGACGAGGGCAGATACGCAGTATTTT.

Written as DNA, the CDR3 is TGCGCCAGCAGCTTGGCCAAGGGTGGGACTGAAGCTTTCTTT. Amino acid sequence: CASSLAKGGTEAFF. The J gene is TRBJ1-1, the V gene TRBV5-1; no reliable D call. V lost 0 bases to trimming and J lost 5 bases, with 11 bases between them. The CDR3 is 14 amino acids. Germline-derived CDR1 and CDR2 are SGHRS and YFSETQ.

The chain carries TRBV29-1 and TRBJ1-2, with D possibly TRBD1 on 5 matching bases. Trimming removed 0 bases at V and 1 base at J, with 30 bases between. The CDR3 spans 21 residues. Looked up from germline, CDR1 is SQVTM and CDR2 is ANQGSEA. DNA for the CDR3: TGCAGCGTTGAAGATCGCCAAAAATCCGCCCGCTCAGGCGGGGGTAACTATGGCTACACCTTC. This gives the protein CSVEDRQKSARSGGGNYGYTF.

The chain joins TRBV7-9 to TRBJ2-5; 7 bases match TRBD2. The CDR3 loop spans 14 amino acids. J gave up 6 bases and V 5 bases, and 9 bases lay outside the gene matches. CDR1 SEHNR and CDR2 FQNEAQ come from the germline V gene (reference sequence). CDR3 bases: TGTGCCAGCAGCCCGTCGACTAGCTCGCAGACCCAGTACTTC. Translating gives CASSPSTSSQTQYF. Supplemented by reference TRBV7-9 and TRBJ2-5, the full variable domain reads DTGVSQNPRHKITKRGQNVTFRCDPISEHNRLYWYRQTLGQGPEFLTYFQNEAQLEKSRLLSDRFSAERPKGSFSTLEIQRTEQGDSAMYLCASSPSTSSQTQYFGPGTRLLVL.

The rearrangement uses TRBV7-9 and TRBJ2-1; D might be TRBD2 (6 bases). The CDR3 is 15 amino acids. Per germline, CDR1 SEHNR and CDR2 FQNEAQ (reference sequence). V was trimmed by 4 bases and J by 5 bases, leaving 15 bases between them. CDR3 DNA sequence: TGTGCCAGCAGCTCCTGGGGAGGTGGCGACAATGAGCAGTTCTTC. As protein: CASSSWGGGDNEQFF.

V gene TRBV5-5 combines with J gene TRBJ1-4; D gene ambiguous. Germline lookup yields CDR1 SGHKS and CDR2 YYEKEE (reference sequence). The V gene lost 5 bases and the J gene lost 1 base, with 9 bases spanning the gap. The CDR3 runs to 14 residues. As DNA, the CDR3 is TGTGCCAGCAGTATCGGGAGAACTAATGAAAAACTGTTTTTT. Translated: CASSIGRTNEKLFF.

This chain links TRBV29-1 with TRBJ1-1; D gene unclear. Deletions cut 3 bases from V and 8 bases from J, with 4 bases between. Germline V gene sequence: CDR1 SQVTM, CDR2 ANQGSEA. CDR3 length: 9 residues. The CDR3 bases are TGCAGCGTTGAGCAGGAAGCTTTCTTT. Protein product: CSVEQEAFF.

This rearrangement joins TRBV18 to TRBJ2-7; 10 bases match TRBD1. Germline loops: CDR1 KGHSH, CDR2 LQKENI. V lost 4 bases and J lost 7; bases outside the gene matches: 10. This CDR3 spans 15 amino acids. The CDR3 reads CASSLLGQGSGEQYF. DNA for the CDR3: TGTGCCAGCTCACTATTGGGACAGGGGAGCGGGGAGCAGTACTTC.

CDR3 protein: CASSNPDRASGYTF. DNA for the CDR3: TGTGCCAGCAGCAACCCGGACAGGGCAAGTGGCTACACCTTC. The chain is built from TRBV5-5 and TRBJ1-2, with 8 bases that match TRBD1. V trimming: 4 bases; J trimming: 7 bases; junction bases outside the gene matches: 9. Germline lookup yields CDR1 SGHKS and CDR2 YYEKEE (reference sequence). This CDR3 has 14 amino acids.